A single sample is the source of the 11 T cell receptor beta chains below, sequenced in a study of blood T cell repertoires in COVID-19. Assay: immunoSEQ multiplex PCR; the TCRdb copy retains only in-frame clones and omits some. The top ten clones hold approximately 3.6% of a sample with about 220,000 clones, roughly four fifths of them seen once. Sequencing was carried out using PBMCs or T cells enriched from blood (not recorded which). The receptors shown here come from a woman aged 55-70 years who had recovered from COVID-19.

The chain recombines TRBV5-1 with TRBJ1-6, with 9 bases identical to TRBD1. Per the germline V gene, CDR1 is SGHRS and CDR2 is YFSETQ. This CDR3 has 16 amino acids. V gave up 0 bases and J gave up 5 bases; unmatched junction bases: 3. CDR3 sequence (DNA): TGCGCCAGCAGCTTGGCCGGACAGGGGAATAATTCACCCCTCCACTTT. Its translation is CASSLAGQGNNSPLHF. Based on the CDR3 plus reference TRBV5-1 and TRBJ1-6, the full variable domain is KAGVTQTPRYLIKTRGQQVTLSCSPISGHRSVSWYQQTPGQGLQFLFEYFSETQRNKGNFPGRFSGRQFSNSRSEMNVSTLELGDSALYLCASSLAGQGNNSPLHFGNGTRLTVT.

The V gene is TRBV30, the J gene TRBJ1-2, with TRBD1 matching over 8 bases. The junction had 3 bases not matched to a gene; V was cut back by 5 bases and J by 4 bases. The CDR3 runs to 12 residues. Per germline, CDR1 GTSNPN and CDR2 SVGIG (reference sequence). CDR3 in amino acids: CAWDRGGYGYTF. CDR3 nucleotide sequence: TGTGCCTGGGACAGGGGCGGCTATGGCTACACCTTC.

The chain combines TRBV6-2 or TRBV6-3 with TRBJ2-2; 9 bases are shared with TRBD1. The V and J ends lost 5 bases and 4 bases, in that order; junction bases with no gene match: 5. This CDR3 comprises 15 residues. The V gene's germline CDR1 is MNHEY and CDR2 SVGEGT. CDR3 protein: CASSQGQGPTGELFF. DNA of the CDR3: TGTGCCAGCAGTCAGGGACAGGGACCCACCGGGGAGCTGTTTTTT.

This clone was seen only once. The chain links TRBV5-1 to TRBJ1-6, with 7 bases that match TRBD1. The V gene's germline CDR1 is SGHRS and CDR2 YFSETQ. The CDR3 has 15 amino acids. The J segment lost 5 bases and the V segment lost 3 bases, leaving 5 bases of the junction unmatched. CDR3 protein: CASSSGDRHNSPLHF. CDR3 bases: TGCGCCAGCAGCTCGGGGGACAGACATAATTCACCCCTCCACTTT. Combining the CDR3 with reference TRBV5-1 and TRBJ1-6 gives the whole variable domain KAGVTQTPRYLIKTRGQQVTLSCSPISGHRSVSWYQQTPGQGLQFLFEYFSETQRNKGNFPGRFSGRQFSNSRSEMNVSTLELGDSALYLCASSSGDRHNSPLHFGNGTRLTVT.

Here the CDR3 reads CASSPDTNGYTF. Written as DNA, the CDR3 is TGTGCCAGCAGCCCGGACACTAACGGCTACACCTTC. The chain joins TRBV5-4 to TRBJ1-2; D is possibly TRBD1 (5 bases). Germline V gives CDR1 SGHNT, CDR2 YYREEE (reference sequence). V was clipped by 4 bases and J by 8 bases, with 12 bases between them. The CDR3 length is 12 residues.

This clone showed up just a few times. V usage is TRBV7-8 and J usage is TRBJ2-1, with a weak D call TRBD1 (6 bases). The CDR3 totals 14 residues. Germline-derived CDR1 and CDR2 are SGHVS and FQNEAQ. The germline V and J ends were trimmed by 5 bases and 1 base, with 9 bases remaining between them. As DNA, the CDR3 is TGTGCCAGCAGCGTTACAGGGTCCTACAATGAGCAGTTCTTC. Protein product: CASSVTGSYNEQFF.

The rearrangement joins TRBV7-9 to TRBJ1-1, with 7 nucleotides matching TRBD1. From germline, CDR1 is SEHNR and CDR2 FQNEAQ (reference sequence). Unmatched junction bases numbered 7, after V lost 6 bases and J lost 3 bases. This CDR3 spans 14 amino acids. In DNA form, the CDR3 reads TGTGCCAGCAGTCAGGGACAGCTTCACACTGAAGCTTTCTTT. Translated: CASSQGQLHTEAFF.

V is TRBV25-1 and J is TRBJ1-2; possible D gene TRBD1, 5 bases. The CDR3 runs 14 residues. Per the germline V gene, CDR1 is MGHDK and CDR2 is SYGVNS. Trimming pared 4 bases from V and 0 bases from J, leaving 9 bases between. In nucleotides, the CDR3 is TGTGCCAGCAGTGTCGGGGGATCTAACTATGGCTACACCTTC. Translating it yields CASSVGGSNYGYTF.

V gene TRBV10-2 combines with J gene TRBJ1-6; 12 nucleotides match TRBD1. V lost 6 bases and J lost 7; bases outside the gene matches: 10. This CDR3 has 17 residues. Per germline, CDR1 WSHSY and CDR2 SAAADI. The chain's CDR3 is CASRPGQGAQGNSPLHF. In DNA form, the CDR3 reads TGCGCCAGCAGACCGGGACAGGGGGCGCAAGGCAATTCACCCCTCCACTTT.

The genes are TRBV14 and TRBJ2-2, with 8 bases that match TRBD1. The V segment lost 0 bases and the J segment 5 bases; nucleotides outside the gene matches: 5. The CDR3 length is 16 residues. In germline, CDR1 is SGHDN, CDR2 FVKESK. CDR3 nucleotide sequence: TGTGCCAGCAGCCAAGATTGGACAGGGCGTACCGGGGAGCTGTTTTTT. This codes for CASSQDWTGRTGELFF.

This chain links TRBV12-3 or TRBV12-4 with TRBJ1-1; no firm D call. CDR3 length equals 11 residues. The V end was cut by 3 bases, the J end by 7 bases, with 6 bases between. CDR3 loop: CASSFEFEAFF. The CDR3 DNA reads as TGTGCCAGCAGTTTTGAGTTTGAAGCTTTCTTT.